This T cell receptor beta chain was identified during a study of T cell repertoires in cytomegalovirus infection. Study overall: Evidence of both CMV infection and a matching HLA type came from public TCR beta signatures. General study results and limits: CMV-specific HLA-C-restricted TCR beta clonotypes dominated the ex vivo response.

Germline values: CDR1 SNHLY, CDR2 FYNNEI. The J segment lost 5 bases and the V segment lost 3 bases, leaving 9 bases of the junction unmatched. The CDR3 loop spans 15 amino acids. Note on this clonotype: Its antigen is not identified.

From the reads, TCRdb called clonotypes with MiXCR, one entry per CDR3 protein. The table lists roughly 570,000 distinct CDR3 sequences, approximately 40% of them singletons, with over 45% in the top ten. The sequencing here drew on cultured PBMCs, taken from culture after CMV antigen stimulation. The chain uses TRBV2 and TRBJ2-7; 8 bases match TRBD1. This clonotype originated in a human donor in good health (CMV status not recorded). Some clones in this sample may be carry-over from other donors' samples. CDR3 bases: TGTGCCAGCAGTGAGAACGGGGACAGGACCAACGAGCAGTACTTC. It encodes CASSENGDRTNEQYF.